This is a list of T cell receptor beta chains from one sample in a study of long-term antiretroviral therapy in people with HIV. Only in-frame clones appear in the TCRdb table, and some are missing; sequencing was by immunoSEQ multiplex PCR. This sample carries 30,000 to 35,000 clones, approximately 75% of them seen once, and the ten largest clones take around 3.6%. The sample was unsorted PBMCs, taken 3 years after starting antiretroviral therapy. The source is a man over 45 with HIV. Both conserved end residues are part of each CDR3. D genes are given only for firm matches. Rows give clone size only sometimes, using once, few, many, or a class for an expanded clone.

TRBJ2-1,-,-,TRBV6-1,CASSEGGSSHPYNEQFF,TGTGCCAGCAGTGAAGGTGGTAGCAGCCATCCCTACAATGAGCAGTTCTTC
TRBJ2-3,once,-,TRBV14,CASSRPGLSHTDTQYF,TGTGCCAGCAGCCGACCGGGACTCTCACACACAGATACGCAGTATTTT
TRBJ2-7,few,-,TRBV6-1,CASSEFHQGYEQYF,TGTGCCAGCAGTGAATTCCACCAGGGGTACGAGCAGTACTTC
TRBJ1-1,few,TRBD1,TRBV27,CASRKGQGRDTEAFF,TGTGCCAGTCGGAAAGGACAGGGAAGGGACACTGAAGCTTTCTTT
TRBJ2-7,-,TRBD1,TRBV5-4,CASSWWTGGALNEQYF,TGTGCCAGCAGCTGGTGGACAGGGGGCGCTTTGAACGAGCAGTACTTC
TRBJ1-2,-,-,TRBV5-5,CASSLTTDYGYTF,TGTGCCAGCAGCTTGACGACAGATTATGGCTACACCTTC
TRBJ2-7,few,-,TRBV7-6,CASSSNDHPGWQYF,TGTGCCAGCAGCTCGAATGACCATCCTGGCTGGCAGTACTTC
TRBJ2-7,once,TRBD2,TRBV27,CASSFGLAKEYEQYF,TGTGCCAGCAGTTTTGGACTAGCGAAGGAGTACGAGCAGTACTTC
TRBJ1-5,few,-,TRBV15,CATSRGGVHQPQHF,TGTGCCACCAGCAGAGGCGGGGTCCATCAGCCCCAGCATTTT
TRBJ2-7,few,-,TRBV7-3,CASSLDPSSYEQYF,TGTGCCAGCAGCTTAGATCCTAGCTCCTACGAGCAGTACTTC
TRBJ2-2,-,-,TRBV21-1,CASSKEEHGELFF,TGTGCCAGCAGCAAAGAAGAACACGGGGAGCTGTTTTTT
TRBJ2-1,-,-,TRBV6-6,CASTPTLGSYNEQFF,TGTGCCAGCACCCCTACCCTGGGCTCCTACAATGAGCAGTTCTTC
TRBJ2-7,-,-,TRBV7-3,CASSLTEANEQYF,TGTGCCAGCAGCTTAACGGAGGCAAACGAGCAGTACTTC
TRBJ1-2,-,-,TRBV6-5,CASKPGTHRAYGYTF,TGTGCCAGCAAACCCGGGACACACCGGGCCTACGGCTACACCTTC
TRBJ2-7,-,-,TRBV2,CASSDYEQYF,TGTGCCAGCAGTGACTACGAGCAGTACTTC
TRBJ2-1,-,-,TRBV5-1,CASSPAHGGIDEQFF,TGCGCCAGCAGCCCGGCCCATGGGGGAATCGATGAGCAGTTCTTC
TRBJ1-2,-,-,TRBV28,CASRGGGFNYGYTF,TGTGCCAGCAGGGGGGGCGGCTTTAACTATGGCTACACCTTC
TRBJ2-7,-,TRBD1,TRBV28,CASSLGGQGREQYF,TGTGCCAGCAGTTTGGGGGGACAGGGGCGGGAGCAGTACTTC
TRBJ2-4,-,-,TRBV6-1,CASSSTGAKNIQYF,TGTGCCAGCAGTTCCACTGGAGCCAAAAACATTCAGTACTTC
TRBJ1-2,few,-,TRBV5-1,CASSLTGATYGYTF,TGCGCCAGCAGCCTCACTGGGGCTACCTATGGCTACACCTTC
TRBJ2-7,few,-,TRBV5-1,CASSPLGEGARYEQYF,TGCGCCAGCAGCCCTCTCGGGGAGGGGGCGCGCTACGAGCAGTACTTC
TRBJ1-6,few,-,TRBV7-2,CASSLPQGGYNSPLHF,TGTGCCAGCAGCTTACCACAGGGAGGTTATAATTCACCCCTCCACTTT
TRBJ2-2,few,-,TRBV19,CASSISLSAGELFF,TGTGCCAGTAGTATCTCCCTATCGGCCGGGGAGCTGTTTTTT
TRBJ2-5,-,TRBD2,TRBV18,CASSPILPLAGVGGGQETQYF,TGTGCCAGCTCACCAATATTGCCGCTAGCGGGAGTCGGAGGGGGCCAAGAGACCCAGTACTTC
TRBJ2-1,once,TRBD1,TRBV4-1,CASSQGDRGWDEQFF,TGCGCCAGCAGCCAAGGGGACAGGGGGTGGGATGAGCAGTTCTTC
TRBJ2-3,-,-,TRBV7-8,CASSFLKGGDTDTQYF,TGTGCCAGCAGCTTTCTCAAGGGGGGAGACACAGATACGCAGTATTTT
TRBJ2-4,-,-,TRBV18,CASSPPTGLEDIQYF,TGTGCCAGCTCACCACCAACGGGACTTGAAGACATTCAGTACTTC
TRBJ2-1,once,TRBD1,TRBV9,CASSPGQGGNEQFF,TGTGCCAGCAGCCCAGGACAGGGGGGGAATGAGCAGTTCTTC
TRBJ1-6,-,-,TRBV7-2,CASSLNRPLNSPLHF,TGTGCCAGCAGCTTAAACAGGCCCTTAAATTCACCCCTCCACTTT
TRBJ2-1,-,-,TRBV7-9,CASSFMASSYNEQFF,TGTGCCAGCAGCTTTATGGCTAGCTCCTACAATGAGCAGTTCTTC
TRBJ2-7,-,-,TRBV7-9,CASSPYEQYF,TGTGCCAGCAGCCCCTACGAGCAGTACTTC
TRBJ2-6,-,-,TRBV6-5,CASSAGRLGANVLTF,TGTGCCAGCAGTGCGGGACGTTTGGGGGCCAACGTCCTGACTTTC
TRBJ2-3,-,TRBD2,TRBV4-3,CASRSGLAGVLADTQYF,TGCGCCAGCAGATCCGGACTAGCGGGGGTGTTAGCAGATACGCAGTATTTT
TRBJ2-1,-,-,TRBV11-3,CASSFGTNEQFF,TGTGCCAGCAGCTTTGGGACTAATGAGCAGTTCTTC
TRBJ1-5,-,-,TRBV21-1,CASSKERTVPSNQPQHF,TGTGCCAGCAGCAAAGAGAGGACAGTTCCTAGCAATCAGCCCCAGCATTTT
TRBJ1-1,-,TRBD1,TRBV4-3,CASSQVGTAKAFF,TGCGCCAGCAGCCAAGTTGGGACAGCTAAAGCTTTCTTT
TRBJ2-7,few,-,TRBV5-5,CASRGASYEQYF,TGTGCCAGCAGGGGGGCTTCCTACGAGCAGTACTTC
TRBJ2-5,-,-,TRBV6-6,CASTTSQETQYF,TGTGCCAGCACCACGAGCCAAGAGACCCAGTACTTC
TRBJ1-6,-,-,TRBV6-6,CAGRQVGDNSPLHF,TGTGCCGGTCGACAGGTCGGGGATAATTCACCCCTCCACTTT
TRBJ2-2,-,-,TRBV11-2,CAILRGLNTGELFF,TGTGCCATCCTCAGGGGTTTAAACACCGGGGAGCTGTTTTTT
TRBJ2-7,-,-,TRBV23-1,CASSRMFWGAHSEQYF,TGCGCCAGCAGTCGAATGTTCTGGGGGGCCCACTCCGAGCAGTACTTC
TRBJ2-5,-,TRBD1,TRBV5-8,CASSYTGVRETQYF,TGTGCCAGCAGCTACACAGGGGTCCGGGAGACCCAGTACTTC
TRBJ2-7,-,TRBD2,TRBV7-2,CASSSPRRLAAHRDEQYF,TGTGCCAGCAGCTCACCTCGTCGACTAGCTGCACATCGGGACGAGCAGTACTTC
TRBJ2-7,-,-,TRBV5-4,CASSFREPPEIVPYEQYF,TGTGCCAGCAGCTTCCGGGAGCCCCCGGAGATTGTTCCGTACGAGCAGTACTTC
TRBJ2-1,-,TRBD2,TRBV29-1,CSVEEASSGRYTEQFF,TGCAGCGTTGAAGAAGCCTCTAGCGGGAGGTACACTGAGCAGTTCTTC
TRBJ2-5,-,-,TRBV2,CASRVETQYF,TGTGCCAGCAGGGTGGAGACCCAGTACTTC
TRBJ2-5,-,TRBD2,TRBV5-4,CAVGAGGKETQYF,TGTGCAGTAGGAGCGGGAGGAAAAGAGACCCAGTACTTC
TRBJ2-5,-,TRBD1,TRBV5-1,CATATGEGLETQYF,TGCGCCACCGCGACAGGGGAAGGGCTGGAGACCCAGTACTTC
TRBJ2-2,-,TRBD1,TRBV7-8,CASSWDRRTGELFF,TGTGCCAGCAGCTGGGACAGACGGACCGGGGAGCTGTTTTTT
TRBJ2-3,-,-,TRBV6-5,CASSYSSRLKTDTQYF,TGTGCCAGCAGTTACTCGAGCCGGTTAAAAACAGATACGCAGTATTTT
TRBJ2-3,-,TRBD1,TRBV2,CASRGTGARPHYTDTQYF,TGTGCCAGCAGGGGAACAGGGGCGCGTCCCCACTACACAGATACGCAGTATTTT
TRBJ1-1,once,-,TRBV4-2,CASSQDAKGTEAFF,TGTGCCAGCAGCCAAGATGCCAAGGGGACTGAAGCTTTCTTT
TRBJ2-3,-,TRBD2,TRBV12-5,CASASGGGRSTDTQYF,TGTGCTAGTGCTTCCGGGGGCGGGAGGAGTACAGATACGCAGTATTTT
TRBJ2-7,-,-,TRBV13,CATSPPSPPRTYEQYF,TGTGCCACTTCCCCCCCGAGTCCTCCCAGGACCTACGAGCAGTACTTC
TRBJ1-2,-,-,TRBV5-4,CASSLHYGYTF,TGTGCCAGCAGCCTACACTATGGCTACACCTTC